These T cell receptor beta chains were read from a single sample in a study of early T cells in non-severe SARS-CoV-2 infection. TCRdb re-called the 5' RACE reads through MiXCR, storing one row per CDR3 protein. The sample includes around 35,000 distinct CDR3 sequences, about 5.8% of them seen just once. Sequenced input: whole blood. The receptors stem from an adult who was a healthcare worker with PCR-confirmed SARS-CoV-2 infection or an uninfected control (not recorded which). Both conserved end residues are part of each CDR3. A D gene is named only where the DNA matches it firmly. Clone size is given for some rows only: seen once, a few or many times, or a class if the clone is expanded.

CDR3 length	D gene	clone size	V gene	J gene	CDR3 DNA	CDR3 protein
14	TRBD2	NA	TRBV11-3	TRBJ2-1	TGTGCCAGCAGCTTTAGCGGGAGGTACAATGAGCAGTTCTTC	CASSFSGRYNEQFF
15	NA	NA	TRBV7-2	TRBJ2-3	TGTGCCAGCAGCTTTTCGGGCGGGAGCACAGATACGCAGTATTTT	CASSFSGGSTDTQYF
13	NA	many	TRBV29-1	TRBJ2-6	TGCAGCGTTTCCTACTCTGGGGCCAACGTCCTGACTTTC	CSVSYSGANVLTF
14	NA	many	TRBV5-6	TRBJ1-2	TGTGCCAGCAGCTTGCAGGGCACTAACTATGGCTACACCTTC	CASSLQGTNYGYTF
13	NA	NA	TRBV20-1	TRBJ2-5	TGCAGTGCTATTACCGGGACCCTCGGGACCCAGTACTTC	CSAITGTLGTQYF
13	TRBD1	many	TRBV14	TRBJ1-1	TGTGCCAGCAGCTTAACAGGGGGCACTGAAGCTTTCTTT	CASSLTGGTEAFF
15	NA	NA	TRBV3-1	TRBJ2-1	TGTGCCAGCAGCTACGGCAGGGTGTCTTACAATGAGCAGTTCTTC	CASSYGRVSYNEQFF
11	NA	NA	TRBV7-9	TRBJ2-3	TGTGCCAGCAGCAAAAAAGATACGCAGTATTTT	CASSKKDTQYF
13	NA	few	TRBV7-9	TRBJ2-4	TGTGCCAGCAGCTTAGAGAACGAAAACATTCAGTACTTC	CASSLENENIQYF
15	TRBD1	NA	TRBV7-8	TRBJ2-5	TGTGCCAGCAGCCGGCTGGGACAGGGTTCGGAGACCCAGTACTTC	CASSRLGQGSETQYF
15	TRBD1	many	TRBV24-1	TRBJ2-3	TGTGCCACCAGTGATCTATACAGGGGCGGAGATACGCAGTATTTT	CATSDLYRGGDTQYF
14	TRBD2	many	TRBV20-1	TRBJ2-1	TGCAGTGCTGTTAGCGGGAGGATGGACAATGAGCAGTTCTTC	CSAVSGRMDNEQFF
12	NA	few	TRBV28	TRBJ2-1	TGTGCCAGCAGGACACAGGGCCATGAGCAGTTCTTC	CASRTQGHEQFF
14	NA	few	TRBV5-1	TRBJ2-7	TGCGCCAGCAGCTTGCCTCCATCCTCCTACGAGCAGTACTTC	CASSLPPSSYEQYF
13	NA	few	TRBV28	TRBJ2-1	TGTGCCAGCAGCCCCGGACTCACCAATGAGCAGTTCTTC	CASSPGLTNEQFF
15	TRBD1	few	TRBV6-6	TRBJ1-4	TGTGCCAGCAGTCAGGAAGGGGGCTTAGGAGGAAAACTGTTTTTT	CASSQEGGLGGKLFF
14	NA	many	TRBV5-5	TRBJ2-7	TGTGCCAGCAGCTTGGATCTTGCTTTATCCGAGCAGTACTTC	CASSLDLALSEQYF
13	TRBD1	many	TRBV12-3/TRBV12-4	TRBJ2-1	TGTGCCAGCAGTTTTAACAGGGGGAATGAGCAGTTCTTC	CASSFNRGNEQFF
13	TRBD1	few	TRBV29-1	TRBJ2-1	TGCAGCGTTGAAGTCGACAGGGAGAATGAGCAGTTCTTC	CSVEVDRENEQFF
14	NA	many	TRBV6-6	TRBJ2-1	TGTGCCAGCAGCCCACCGGGACTCCCTAATGAGCAGTTCTTC	CASSPPGLPNEQFF
14	NA	many	TRBV6-5	TRBJ1-2	TGTGCCAGCAGTTACGCGGGAGCAAATGGGGGCTACACCTTC	CASSYAGANGGYTF
17	NA	many	TRBV28	TRBJ2-7	TGTGCCAGCAAGCTTCCAGGGGCCTCGGTCCTTAGAGGGGAGCAGTACTTC	CASKLPGASVLRGEQYF
15	TRBD1	many	TRBV19	TRBJ1-5	TGTGCCAGTAGAAGACAGGGGTATAGCAATCAGCCCCAGCATTTT	CASRRQGYSNQPQHF
15	NA	NA	TRBV9	TRBJ2-6	TGTGCCAGCAGCGTAACAGGCACCGGGGCCAACGTCCTGACTTTC	CASSVTGTGANVLTF
14	NA	NA	TRBV5-5	TRBJ1-1	TGTGCCAGCAGCAGAAAGGGGGTTTCCACTGAAGCTTTCTTT	CASSRKGVSTEAFF
19	TRBD2	NA	TRBV12-3/TRBV12-4	TRBJ2-2	TGTGCCAGCCTCGACGGAACGGGACTAGCGGGGAGGAACACCGGGGAGCTGTTTTTT	CASLDGTGLAGRNTGELFF
17	TRBD2	NA	TRBV20-1	TRBJ2-1	TGCAGTGCTCCCAGAACCCCGCGGACTAGCCTTGACAATGAGCAGTTCTTC	CSAPRTPRTSLDNEQFF
16	NA	few	TRBV7-9	TRBJ2-2	TGTGCCAGCAGCTCCAGAGTGACTCCCAAACCCGGGGAGCTGTTTTTT	CASSSRVTPKPGELFF
15	TRBD1	NA	TRBV7-2	TRBJ1-1	TGTGCCAGCAGCTTAGTAGGGACAGGGAGCACTGAAGCTTTCTTT	CASSLVGTGSTEAFF
15	TRBD1	NA	TRBV11-2	TRBJ2-1	TGTGCCAGCAGCTCGACCGGGACAGACTACAATGAGCAGTTCTTC	CASSSTGTDYNEQFF
14	TRBD2	few	TRBV5-1	TRBJ2-7	TGCGCCAGCAGCAGGCTAGCGGGAACCCCCGAGCAGTACTTC	CASSRLAGTPEQYF